The following is a T cell receptor (beta chain) sequence with its context. Its antigen is currently unknown. The record originates from a study of blood T cells in healthy people across ages. Study-level results: The authors considered diversity estimates from one million T cells to be underestimates.

V was cut by 4 bases and J by 0 bases, with 13 bases left in between. Per germline, CDR1 SGHRS and CDR2 YFSETQ. This CDR3 spans 15 amino acids. The authors ran a second PCR of 7 to 11 cycles using a sample-barcoded 5' primer and a J-beta primer mix. Via MiXCR, TCRdb re-called the 5' RACE reads, giving one row per CDR3 protein. The data contain about 800,000 distinct CDR3 sequences, roughly 25% of them seen just once; the ten biggest clones take up 3.7%. The sample was also linked to a second study, of T cells of mothers and their children. That report notes: The study recruited a few healthy Caucasian mothers and their six children as donors. Clones that were microchimeric and persistent were not detected among T cells.

The TCR was taken from a boy aged 10-17 years in good health. The specimen was blood. The chain is built from TRBV5-1 and TRBJ1-1; D is uncertain. The CDR3 sequence is CASSTTYSMNTEAFF. In DNA form, the CDR3 reads TGCGCCAGCAGCACGACGTACAGCATGAACACTGAAGCTTTCTTT.